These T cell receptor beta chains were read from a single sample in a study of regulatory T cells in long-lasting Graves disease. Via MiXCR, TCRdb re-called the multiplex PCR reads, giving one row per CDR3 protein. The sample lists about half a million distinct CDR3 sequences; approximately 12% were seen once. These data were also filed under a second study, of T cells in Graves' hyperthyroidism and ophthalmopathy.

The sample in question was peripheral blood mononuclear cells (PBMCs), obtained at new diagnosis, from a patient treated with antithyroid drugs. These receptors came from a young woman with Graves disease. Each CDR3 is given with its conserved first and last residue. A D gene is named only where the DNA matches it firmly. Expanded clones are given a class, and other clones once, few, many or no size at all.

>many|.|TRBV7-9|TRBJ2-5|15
CASSASSGKQETQYF
TGTGCCAGCAGCGCCTCCTCAGGGAAACAAGAGACCCAGTACTTC
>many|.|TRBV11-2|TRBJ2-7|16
CASSLGLLDRTYEQYF
TGTGCCAGCAGCTTAGGACTATTGGACAGAACCTACGAGCAGTACTTC
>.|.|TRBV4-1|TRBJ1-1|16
CASSQDLHGGITEAFF
TGCGCCAGCAGCCAAGACCTCCATGGTGGGATCACTGAAGCTTTCTTT
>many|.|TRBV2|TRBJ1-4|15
CASKRSVATNEKLFF
TGTGCCAGCAAACGATCAGTGGCAACTAATGAAAAACTGTTTTTT
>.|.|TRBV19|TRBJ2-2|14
CASSIGGPTGELFF
TGTGCCAGTAGTATTGGGGGGCCCACCGGGGAGCTGTTTTTT
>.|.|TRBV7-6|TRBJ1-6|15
CASSRDGYNNSPLHF
TGTGCCAGCAGCCGAGACGGCTATAATAATTCACCCCTCCACTTT
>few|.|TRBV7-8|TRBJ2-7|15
CASSPREGPVSEQYF
TGTGCCAGCAGCCCACGTGAGGGCCCCGTCTCCGAGCAGTACTTC
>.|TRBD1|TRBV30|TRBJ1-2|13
CAWRVKQGNGYTF
TGTGCCTGGAGGGTTAAACAGGGGAATGGCTACACCTTC
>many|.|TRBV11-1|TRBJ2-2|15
CASSFQVGNTGELFF
TGTGCCAGCAGCTTCCAGGTGGGGAACACCGGGGAGCTGTTTTTT
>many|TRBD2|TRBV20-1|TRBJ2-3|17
CSASEPSGSIFTDTQYF
TGCAGTGCTAGTGAACCTAGCGGGAGTATCTTCACAGATACGCAGTATTTT
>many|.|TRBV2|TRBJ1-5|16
CASRLTGNVLAQPQHF
TGTGCCAGCAGATTAACAGGGAACGTCCTTGCTCAGCCCCAGCATTTT
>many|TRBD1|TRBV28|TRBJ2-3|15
CASSYQRTGAATQYF
TGTGCCAGCAGTTACCAGCGGACAGGGGCCGCCACGCAGTATTTT
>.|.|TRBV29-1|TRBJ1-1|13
CSVAYGGNTEAFF
TGCAGCGTTGCTTACGGGGGGAACACTGAAGCTTTCTTT
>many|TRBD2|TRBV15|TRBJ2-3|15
CATSFDSGYTDTQYF
TGTGCCACCAGCTTCGATAGCGGGTACACAGATACGCAGTATTTT
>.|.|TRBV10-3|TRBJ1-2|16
CAISEGAGQLNYGYTF
TGTGCCATCAGTGAAGGCGCTGGACAACTAAACTATGGCTACACCTTC
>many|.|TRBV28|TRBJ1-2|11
CASSLFHGYTF
TGTGCCAGCAGTTTATTCCATGGCTACACCTTC
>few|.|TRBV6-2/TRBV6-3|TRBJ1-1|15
CASSPGGGGNTEAFF
TGTGCCAGCAGTCCCGGGGGGGGGGGGAACACTGAAGCTTTCTTT
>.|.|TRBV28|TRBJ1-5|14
CASSLEGSWQPQHF
TGTGCCAGCAGTCTTGAGGGTTCGTGGCAGCCCCAGCATTTT
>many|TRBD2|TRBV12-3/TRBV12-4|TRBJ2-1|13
CASSVGLAGEQFF
TGTGCCAGCAGTGTCGGACTAGCGGGTGAGCAGTTCTTC
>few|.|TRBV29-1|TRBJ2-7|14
CSAESDGSSYEQYF
TGCAGCGCGGAATCCGACGGTAGCTCCTACGAGCAGTACTTC
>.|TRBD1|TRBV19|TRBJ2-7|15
CASSRQGKSSYEQYF
TGTGCCAGTAGTCGACAGGGGAAGAGCTCCTACGAGCAGTACTTC
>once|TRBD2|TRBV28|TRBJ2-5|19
CASSPWTSGRALGEETQYF
TGTGCCAGCAGTCCATGGACTAGCGGGAGGGCTCTGGGTGAAGAGACCCAGTACTTC
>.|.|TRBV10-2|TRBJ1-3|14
CASKLQGSGNTIYF
TGCGCCAGCAAATTGCAGGGCTCTGGAAACACCATATATTTT
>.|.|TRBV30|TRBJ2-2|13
CAWSVEGTGELFF
TGTGCCTGGAGTGTTGAGGGTACCGGGGAGCTGTTTTTT
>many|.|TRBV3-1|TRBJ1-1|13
CASSQGRGTEAFF
TGTGCCAGCAGCCAAGGGCGGGGCACTGAAGCTTTCTTT
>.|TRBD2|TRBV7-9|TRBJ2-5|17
CASSLVSPGRREETQYF
TGTGCCAGCAGCTTAGTATCCCCAGGGAGGCGGGAGGAGACCCAGTACTTC
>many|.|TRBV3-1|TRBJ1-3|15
CASSASPGGGNTIYF
TGTGCCAGCAGCGCCTCCCCGGGGGGAGGAAACACCATATATTTT
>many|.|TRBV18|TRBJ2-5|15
CASSPSTGLQETQYF
TGTGCCAGCTCACCATCGACAGGACTACAAGAGACCCAGTACTTC
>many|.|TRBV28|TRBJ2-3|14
CASSLLARTDTQYF
TGTGCCAGCAGTTTACTAGCTCGCACAGATACGCAGTATTTT
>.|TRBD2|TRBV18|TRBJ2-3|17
CASSLGTSGSGTDTQYF
TGTGCCAGCTCACTTGGGACTAGCGGGAGTGGCACAGATACGCAGTATTTT
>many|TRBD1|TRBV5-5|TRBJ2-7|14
CATNRDRATYEQYF
TGTGCCACAAACCGGGACAGGGCGACCTACGAGCAGTACTTC
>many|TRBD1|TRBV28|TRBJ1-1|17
CASSDPVQGVYNTEAFF
TGTGCCAGCAGTGACCCCGTCCAGGGGGTTTACAACACTGAAGCTTTCTTT
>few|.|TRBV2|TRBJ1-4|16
CASRRSSDGLYEKLFF
TGTGCCAGCAGGAGAAGTTCCGACGGGCTTTACGAAAAACTGTTTTTT
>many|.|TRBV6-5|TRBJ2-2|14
CASSYSTATGELFF
TGTGCCAGCAGTTACTCGACCGCTACCGGGGAGCTGTTTTTT
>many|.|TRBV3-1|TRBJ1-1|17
CASSPRGGRGLNTEAFF
TGTGCCAGCAGCCCCCGAGGGGGGAGGGGGTTGAACACTGAAGCTTTCTTT
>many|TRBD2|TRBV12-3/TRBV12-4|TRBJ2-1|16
CASGPRRSSGRNEQFF
TGTGCCAGCGGCCCCCGGCGGTCTAGCGGGAGGAATGAGCAGTTCTTC
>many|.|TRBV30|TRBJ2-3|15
CAWSVGGGSTDTQYF
TGTGCCTGGAGTGTGGGGGGCGGTAGCACAGATACGCAGTATTTT
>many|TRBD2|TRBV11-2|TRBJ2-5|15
CASSPGAGGLETQYF
TGTGCCAGCAGCCCAGGGGCGGGAGGTCTGGAGACCCAGTACTTC
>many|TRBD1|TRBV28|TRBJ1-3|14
CASSSGGNGNTIYF
TGTGCCAGCAGTTCAGGGGGCAATGGAAACACCATATATTTT
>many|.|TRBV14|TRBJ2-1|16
CASSQIDGSSYNEQFF
TGTGCCAGCAGCCAAATCGACGGAAGCTCCTACAATGAGCAGTTCTTC
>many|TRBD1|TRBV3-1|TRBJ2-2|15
CASGQVTSDTGELFF
TGTGCCAGCGGACAGGTGACCTCGGACACCGGGGAGCTGTTTTTT
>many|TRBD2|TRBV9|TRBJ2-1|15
CASSSAGDAYNEQFF
TGTGCCAGCAGCTCAGCGGGGGACGCCTACAATGAGCAGTTCTTC
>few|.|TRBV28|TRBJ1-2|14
CASSSSDGKYGYTF
TGTGCCAGCAGTTCCTCTGACGGAAAGTATGGCTACACCTTC
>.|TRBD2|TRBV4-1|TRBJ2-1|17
CASSQAARAGVYNEQFF
TGTGCCAGCAGCCAAGCAGCACGGGCGGGAGTCTACAATGAGCAGTTCTTC
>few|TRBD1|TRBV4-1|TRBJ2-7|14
CASSHWTGAYEQYF
TGCGCCAGCAGCCACTGGACAGGGGCCTACGAGCAGTACTTC
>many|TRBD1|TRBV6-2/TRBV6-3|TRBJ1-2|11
CASRLGTDDTF
TGTGCCAGCAGGCTGGGGACAGACGACACCTTC
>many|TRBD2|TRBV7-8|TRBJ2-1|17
CASSLGGWLAGGHEQFF
TGTGCCAGCAGCTTAGGGGGCTGGCTAGCGGGAGGGCATGAGCAGTTCTTC
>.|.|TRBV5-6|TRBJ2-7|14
CASSLAGFRAEQYF
TGTGCCAGCAGCTTGGCAGGGTTCAGGGCCGAGCAGTACTTC
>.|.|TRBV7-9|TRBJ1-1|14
CASNPPGEITEAFF
TGTGCCAGCAACCCCCCCGGGGAAATCACTGAAGCTTTCTTT
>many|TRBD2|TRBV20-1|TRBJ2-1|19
CSAFIRGLAGGSSYNEQFF
TGCAGTGCCTTCATCCGGGGACTAGCGGGAGGGAGCTCCTACAATGAGCAGTTCTTC
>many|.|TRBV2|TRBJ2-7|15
CASRTGPTGAYEQYF
TGTGCCAGCAGAACCGGGCCCACCGGAGCCTACGAGCAGTACTTC
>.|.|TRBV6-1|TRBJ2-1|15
CASLERAGTLNEQFF
TGTGCCAGCCTAGAGCGCGCAGGGACTTTAAATGAGCAGTTCTTC
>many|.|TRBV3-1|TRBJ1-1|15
CASSQDVKGRTEAFF
TGTGCCAGCAGCCAAGACGTAAAGGGACGCACTGAAGCTTTCTTT
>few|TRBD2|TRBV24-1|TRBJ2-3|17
CATSDWGTSESTDTQYF
TGTGCCACCAGTGATTGGGGGACTAGCGAGAGCACAGATACGCAGTATTTT
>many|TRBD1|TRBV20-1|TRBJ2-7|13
CSATGTGSYEQYF
TGCAGTGCTACCGGGACAGGGTCGTACGAGCAGTACTTC